This T cell receptor beta chain was captured by sequencing in a study of T-cell reconstitution after alpha-beta-depleted transplantation in children. Study results and limitations: Reportedly, roughly two months post-transplant, alpha-beta T cells arose from several hundred expanded graft clones. One year post-transplant, T-cell counts and diversity were largely derived from T cells produced anew. Some patients owed their high day-60 TCRbeta diversity to surviving recipient T cells and thymic progenitors.

TCRbeta library construction was performed incorporating unique molecular identifiers. From the PCR reads, TCRdb called clonotypes with MiXCR, one entry per CDR3 protein. The sample includes approximately 190,000 distinct CDR3 sequences, around 7.7% seen only once; the top ten take 35%. CDR3 length equals 15 residues. Germline V gene sequence: CDR1 SQVTM, CDR2 ANQGSEA. Trimming removed 3 bases from V and 1 base from J; junction bases left unmatched: 6. On this clonotype itself: The target antigen is unknown.

The rearrangement uses TRBV29-1 and TRBJ2-5; 9 bases fit TRBD1. The sample here was PBMCs, mostly from graft donor cells, taken 360 days after TCRalphabeta/CD19-depleted stem cell transplant. This TCR was recovered from a male patient between 2 and 10 years old who had a stem cell transplant for acute myeloid leukemia, so the T cells may come from the graft donor. This CDR3 reads CSVDRQGVGQETQYF. The CDR3 nucleotides are TGCAGCGTTGATAGACAGGGGGTCGGCCAAGAGACCCAGTACTTC. Complete variable domain (other parts from reference TRBV29-1 and TRBJ2-5): SAVISQKPSRDICQRGTSLTIQCQVDSQVTMMFWYRQQPGQSLTLIATANQGSEATYESGFVIDKFPISRPNLTFSTLTVSNMSPEDSSIYLCSVDRQGVGQETQYFGPGTRLLVL.